One sample yielded the 10 T cell receptor beta chains listed below, sequenced in a study of blood T cells in healthy people across ages. Together with a sample-barcoded 5' primer, a J-beta primer mix was included in a second PCR lasting about 7 to 12 cycles. TCRdb itself ran the 5' RACE reads through MiXCR, one entry per CDR3 protein. The table lists about 1 million distinct CDR3 sequences, 40% to 45% of them singletons. The sequencing input was blood. The receptor set was obtained from a woman aged 55-69 years in good health.

In this sample, this clonotype turned up a few times. The chain recombines TRBV20-1 with TRBJ2-5; tentatively, D is TRBD2 (5 bases). The CDR3 totals 13 residues. In germline, CDR1 is DFQATT, CDR2 SNEGSKA (reference sequence). Trimming removed 3 bases at V and 5 bases at J, with 13 bases between. CDR3 amino acids: CSARPVALETQYF. The CDR3 DNA reads as TGCAGTGCTAGGCCTGTAGCGCTGGAGACCCAGTACTTC.

This chain uses TRBV28 with TRBJ2-7; 7 bases are shared with TRBD1. V dropped 3 bases and J dropped 2; count of bases not matched to a gene: 10. CDR3 size: 16 residues. The germline V gene has CDR1 MDHEN and CDR2 SYDVKM. The CDR3 protein is CASSLLHRDRTYEQYF. CDR3 in DNA: TGTGCCAGCAGTTTGCTCCACCGGGACAGAACCTACGAGCAGTACTTC.

On this clonotype itself: One junction end disagrees with the germline gene, perhaps due to a read error. The chain couples TRBV10-3 to TRBJ2-5, with 8 bases fitting TRBD2. Germline CDR1 and CDR2: ENHRY and SYGVKD. This CDR3 spans 14 amino acids. The CDR3 DNA sequence: TGTGCCGTCAGTGAGCGGCGGGAGGTTGGAGAGCAGTACTTC. This encodes CAVSERREVGEQYF.

This chain joins TRBV5-1 and TRBJ2-5, with D possibly TRBD1 on 5 matching bases. The V end lost 0 bases, the J end lost 5 bases, and 17 bases lay between the germline ends. Germline assignment: CDR1 SGHRS and CDR2 YFSETQ. This CDR3 spans 16 amino acids. CDR3 residues: CASSLAVGLLRETQYF. CDR3 in DNA: TGCGCCAGCAGCTTGGCCGTGGGGCTGTTGCGGGAGACCCAGTACTTC.

As regards this clonotype: A much more abundant neighbour one base away suggests this may be a read error. The rearrangement uses TRBV20-1 and TRBJ2-3, with D possibly matching TRBD2 (7 bases). The CDR3 runs 14 residues. Germline values: CDR1 DFQATT, CDR2 SNEGSKA (reference sequence). The V gene lost 3 bases and the J gene lost 5 bases, with 15 bases spanning the gap. CDR3 in DNA: TGCAGTGCTAGCTTAGTGGGAGGGGGAGATACGCAGTATTTT. Amino acid sequence: CSASLVGGGDTQYF.

This clonotype turned up a few times. The CDR3 is CASSQRGTTSGIDNEQFF. The CDR3 DNA reads TGTGCCAGCAGCCAAAGGGGCACGACTAGCGGGATTGACAATGAGCAGTTCTTC. The chain couples TRBV4-2 to TRBJ2-1; the match to TRBD2 covers 11 bases. The CDR3 contains 18 residues. Losses at the gene ends were 2 bases for V and 5 bases for J; bases not matched to a gene: 11. Germline CDR1 is LGHNA and CDR2 is YNFKEQ.

V and J are TRBV27 and TRBJ1-2; the D is unclear. The V gene's germline CDR1 is MNHEY and CDR2 SMNVEV (reference sequence). Deletions cut 0 bases from V and 4 bases from J, with 12 bases between. The CDR3 has 15 amino acids. In DNA, the CDR3 is TGTGCCAGCAGTTTATCGGGGAACGGACCCTATGGCTACACCTTC. As protein: CASSLSGNGPYGYTF.

V gene TRBV6-1 combines with J gene TRBJ2-5; no clear D. The V gene lost 4 bases and the J gene lost 11 bases, with 17 bases spanning the gap. CDR1 and CDR2 (germline): MNHNS, SASEGT. The CDR3 loop spans 13 amino acids. CDR3 sequence: CASSVLLGYEQYF. As DNA, the CDR3 is TGTGCCAGCAGTGTCCTATTGGGCTATGAGCAGTACTTC.

This chain links TRBV12-3 or TRBV12-4 with TRBJ2-5; the match to TRBD2 covers 10 bases. The CDR3 extends over 16 amino acids. V shed 3 bases, J shed 5 bases, and the junction held 9 bases outside the gene matches. The CDR3 reads CASSFGSGRASETQYF. The CDR3 nucleotides are TGTGCCAGCAGTTTTGGGAGCGGGAGGGCCAGTGAGACCCAGTACTTC.

This chain uses TRBV5-6 with TRBJ2-3, with a tentative D call TRBD1 (6 bases). CDR3 length: 13 residues. The V gene lost 2 bases and the J gene lost 5 bases, with 9 bases spanning the gap. Germline lookup yields CDR1 SGHDT and CDR2 YYEEEE. CDR3 loop: CASSFSGEDTQYF. The CDR3 DNA follows: TGTGCCAGCAGCTTTTCAGGGGAAGATACGCAGTATTTT.